This TCR beta chain was obtained from a study of patients and donors after allogeneic stem cell transplantation. TCRdb reanalysed the RT-PCR reads using MiXCR and keeps one entry per CDR3 protein. Of roughly 26,000 distinct CDR3 sequences detected, more than 8% appear once; the ten largest clones hold nearly 50%. This clonotype has at least ten counts. The sequenced sample was blood, either unsorted or a sorted T cell fraction (not recorded which). The clonotype originates from a human donor who was either an allogeneic HSCT recipient or a stem cell or donor lymphocyte infusion donor (not recorded which). It is not recorded whose cells these are; they may come from a transplant donor.

CDR3 loop: CASSVGVWGTDTQYF. The DNA for the CDR3 is TGTGCCAGCAGCGTAGGGGTTTGGGGTACAGATACGCAGTATTTT. V is TRBV9 and J is TRBJ2-3; the D is unclear. The CDR3 runs 15 residues. V was clipped by 0 bases and J by 3 bases, with 11 bases between them. The V gene's germline CDR1 is SGDLS and CDR2 YYNGEE.